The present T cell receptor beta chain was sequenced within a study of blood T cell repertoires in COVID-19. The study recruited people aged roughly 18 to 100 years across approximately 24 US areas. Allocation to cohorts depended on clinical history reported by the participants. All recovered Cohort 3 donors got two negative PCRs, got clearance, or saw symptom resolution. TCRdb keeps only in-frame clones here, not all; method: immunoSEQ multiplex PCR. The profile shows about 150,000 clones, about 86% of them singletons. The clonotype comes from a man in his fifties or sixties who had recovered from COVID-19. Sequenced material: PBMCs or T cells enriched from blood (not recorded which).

The CDR3 nucleotides are TGTGCCAGCAGCTTCTCGACAGGGAGGGAGACCCAGTACTTC. Encoded protein: CASSFSTGRETQYF. The J gene is TRBJ2-5, the V gene TRBV11-2, with a possible D match to TRBD1 (7 bases). Trimming removed 3 bases at V and 5 bases at J, with 13 bases between. The CDR3 consists of 14 residues. Per germline, CDR1 SGHAT and CDR2 FQNNGV.